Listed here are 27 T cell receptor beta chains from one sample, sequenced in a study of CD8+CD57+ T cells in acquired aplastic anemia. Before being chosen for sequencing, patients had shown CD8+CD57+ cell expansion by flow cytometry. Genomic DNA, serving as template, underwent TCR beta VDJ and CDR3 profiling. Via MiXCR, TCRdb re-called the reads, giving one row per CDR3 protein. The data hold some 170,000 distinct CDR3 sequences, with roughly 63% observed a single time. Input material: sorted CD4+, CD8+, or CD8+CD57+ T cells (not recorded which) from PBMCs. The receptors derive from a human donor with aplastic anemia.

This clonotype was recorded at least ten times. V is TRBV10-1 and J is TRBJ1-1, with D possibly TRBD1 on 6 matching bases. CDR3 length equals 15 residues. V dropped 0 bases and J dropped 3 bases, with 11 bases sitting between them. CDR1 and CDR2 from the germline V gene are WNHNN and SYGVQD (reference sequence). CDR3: CASSESQQGYTEAFF. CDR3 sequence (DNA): TGCGCCAGCAGTGAGTCACAACAGGGCTACACTGAAGCTTTCTTT.

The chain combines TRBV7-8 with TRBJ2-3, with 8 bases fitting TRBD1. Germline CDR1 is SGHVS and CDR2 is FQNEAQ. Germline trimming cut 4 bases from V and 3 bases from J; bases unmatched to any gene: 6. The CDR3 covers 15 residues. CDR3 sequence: CASSSRTGPTDTQYF. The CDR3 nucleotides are TGTGCCAGCAGCTCCCGGACAGGGCCGACAGATACGCAGTATTTT.

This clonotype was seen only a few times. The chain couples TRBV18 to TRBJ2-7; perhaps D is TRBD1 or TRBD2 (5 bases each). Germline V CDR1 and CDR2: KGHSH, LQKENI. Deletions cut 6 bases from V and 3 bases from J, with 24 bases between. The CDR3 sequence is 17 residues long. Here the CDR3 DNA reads TGTGCCAGCTCCCGATATCAATTCCGGGACGGAGACTACGAGCAGTACTTC. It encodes CASSRYQFRDGDYEQYF.

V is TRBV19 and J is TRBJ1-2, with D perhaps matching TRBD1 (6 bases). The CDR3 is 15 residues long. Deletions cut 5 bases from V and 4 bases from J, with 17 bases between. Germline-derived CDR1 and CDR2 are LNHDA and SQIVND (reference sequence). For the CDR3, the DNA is TGTGCCAGTAGTCCCCGAGGCGACAGGTTCTATGGCTACACCTTC. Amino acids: CASSPRGDRFYGYTF.

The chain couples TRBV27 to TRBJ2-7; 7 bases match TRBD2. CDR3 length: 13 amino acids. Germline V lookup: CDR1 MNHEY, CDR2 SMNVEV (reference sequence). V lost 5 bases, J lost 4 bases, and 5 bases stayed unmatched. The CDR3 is CASSKGGVYEQYF. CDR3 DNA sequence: TGTGCCAGCAGTAAGGGAGGGGTGTACGAGCAGTACTTC.

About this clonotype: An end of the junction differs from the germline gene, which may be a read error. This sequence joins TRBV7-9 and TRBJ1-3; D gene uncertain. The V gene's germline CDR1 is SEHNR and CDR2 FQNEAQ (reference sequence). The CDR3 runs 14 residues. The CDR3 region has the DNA TGTGCCAGCAGCCGGACCTTTACTGGAAGCACCATATATTTT. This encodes CASSRTFTGSTIYF.

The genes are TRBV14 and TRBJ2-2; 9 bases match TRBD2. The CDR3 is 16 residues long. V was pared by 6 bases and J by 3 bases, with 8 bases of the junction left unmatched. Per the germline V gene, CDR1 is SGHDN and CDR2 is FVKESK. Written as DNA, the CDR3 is TGTGCCAGCAGTCATATAGCGGGGGTGGACACCGGGGAGCTGTTTTTT. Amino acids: CASSHIAGVDTGELFF.

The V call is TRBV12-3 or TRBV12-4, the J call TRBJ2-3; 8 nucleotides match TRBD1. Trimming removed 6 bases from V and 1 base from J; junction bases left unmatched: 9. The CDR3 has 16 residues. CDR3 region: CASRAGTGFGTDTQYF. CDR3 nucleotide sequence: TGTGCCAGCAGGGCCGGGACAGGCTTTGGCACAGATACGCAGTATTTT.

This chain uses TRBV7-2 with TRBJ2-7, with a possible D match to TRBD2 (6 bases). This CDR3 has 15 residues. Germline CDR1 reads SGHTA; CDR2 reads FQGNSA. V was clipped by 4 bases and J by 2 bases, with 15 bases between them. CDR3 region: CASSSGSGLTYEQYF. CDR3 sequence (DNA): TGTGCCAGCAGCTCCGGATCGGGACTCACCTACGAGCAGTACTTC.

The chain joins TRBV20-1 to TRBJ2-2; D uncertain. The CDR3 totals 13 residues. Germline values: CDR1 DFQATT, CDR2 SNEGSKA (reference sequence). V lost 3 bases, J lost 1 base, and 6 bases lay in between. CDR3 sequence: CSASEWNTGELFF. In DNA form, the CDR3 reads TGCAGTGCTAGCGAATGGAACACCGGGGAGCTGTTTTTT.

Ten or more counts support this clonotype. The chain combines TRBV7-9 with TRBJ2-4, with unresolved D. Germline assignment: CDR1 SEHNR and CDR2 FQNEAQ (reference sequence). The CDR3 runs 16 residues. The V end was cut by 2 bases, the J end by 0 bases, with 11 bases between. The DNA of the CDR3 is TGTGCCAGCAGCTTAAATAGTGGGCTAGCCAAAAACATTCAGTACTTC. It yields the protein CASSLNSGLAKNIQYF.

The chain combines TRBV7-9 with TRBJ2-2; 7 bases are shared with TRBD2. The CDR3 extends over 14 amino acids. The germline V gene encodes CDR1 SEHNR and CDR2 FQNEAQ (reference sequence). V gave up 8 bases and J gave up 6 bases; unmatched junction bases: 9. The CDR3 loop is CASLDSGPPGELFF. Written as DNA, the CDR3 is TGTGCCAGCTTGGATAGCGGGCCTCCCGGGGAGCTGTTTTTT. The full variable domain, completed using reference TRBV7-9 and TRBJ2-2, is DTGVSQNPRHKITKRGQNVTFRCDPISEHNRLYWYRQTLGQGPEFLTYFQNEAQLEKSRLLSDRFSAERPKGSFSTLEIQRTEQGDSAMYLCASLDSGPPGELFFGEGSRLTVL.

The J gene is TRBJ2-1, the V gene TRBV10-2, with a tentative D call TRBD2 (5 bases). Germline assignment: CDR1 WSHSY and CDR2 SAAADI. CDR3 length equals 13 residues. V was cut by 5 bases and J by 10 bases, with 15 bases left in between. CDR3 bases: TGCGCCAGCAGTAAAGGACTGTCAAACGAGCAGTTCTTC. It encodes CASSKGLSNEQFF.

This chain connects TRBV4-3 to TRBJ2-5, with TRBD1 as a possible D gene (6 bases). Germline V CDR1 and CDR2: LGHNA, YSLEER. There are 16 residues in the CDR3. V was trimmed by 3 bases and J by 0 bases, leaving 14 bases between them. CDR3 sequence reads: CASSQNPGQHQETQYF. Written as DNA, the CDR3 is TGCGCCAGCAGCCAGAACCCAGGACAGCACCAAGAGACCCAGTACTTC.

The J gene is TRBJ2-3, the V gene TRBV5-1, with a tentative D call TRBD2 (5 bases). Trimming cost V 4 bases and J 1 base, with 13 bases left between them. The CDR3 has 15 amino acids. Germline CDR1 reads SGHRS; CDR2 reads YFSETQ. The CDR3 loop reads CASSESSLRTDTQYF. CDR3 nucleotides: TGCGCCAGCAGCGAATCTAGCCTACGCACAGATACGCAGTATTTT.

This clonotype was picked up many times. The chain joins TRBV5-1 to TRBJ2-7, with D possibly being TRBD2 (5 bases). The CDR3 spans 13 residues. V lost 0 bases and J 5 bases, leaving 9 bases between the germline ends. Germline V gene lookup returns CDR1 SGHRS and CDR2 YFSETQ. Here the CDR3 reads CASSLGFSDEQYF. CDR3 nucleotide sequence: TGCGCCAGCAGCTTGGGTTTTAGCGACGAGCAGTACTTC.

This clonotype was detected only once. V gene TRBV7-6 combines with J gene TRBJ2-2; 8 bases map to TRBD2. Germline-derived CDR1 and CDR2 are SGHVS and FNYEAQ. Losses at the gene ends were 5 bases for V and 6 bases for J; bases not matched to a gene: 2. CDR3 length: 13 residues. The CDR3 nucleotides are TGTGCCAGCAGCCTGACTAGCGCCGGGGAGCTGTTTTTT. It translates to CASSLTSAGELFF.

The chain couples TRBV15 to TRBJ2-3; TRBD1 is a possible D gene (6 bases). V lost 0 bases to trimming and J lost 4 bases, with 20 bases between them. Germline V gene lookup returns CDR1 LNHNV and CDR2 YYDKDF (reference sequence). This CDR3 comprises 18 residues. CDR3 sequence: CATSRDPVHLTGSDTQYF. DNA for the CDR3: TGTGCCACCAGCAGAGATCCCGTTCACCTCACAGGGTCAGATACGCAGTATTTT.

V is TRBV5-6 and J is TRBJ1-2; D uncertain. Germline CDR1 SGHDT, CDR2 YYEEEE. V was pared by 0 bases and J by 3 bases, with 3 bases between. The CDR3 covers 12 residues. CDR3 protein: CASSLGHYGYTF. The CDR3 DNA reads TGTGCCAGCAGCTTGGGCCACTATGGCTACACCTTC.

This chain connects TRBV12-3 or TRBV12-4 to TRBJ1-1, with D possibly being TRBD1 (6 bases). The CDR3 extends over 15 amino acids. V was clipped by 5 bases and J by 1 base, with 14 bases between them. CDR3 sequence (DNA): TGTGCCAGCAGTCCGCAAGACAGGCAGAACACTGAAGCTTTCTTT. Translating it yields CASSPQDRQNTEAFF.

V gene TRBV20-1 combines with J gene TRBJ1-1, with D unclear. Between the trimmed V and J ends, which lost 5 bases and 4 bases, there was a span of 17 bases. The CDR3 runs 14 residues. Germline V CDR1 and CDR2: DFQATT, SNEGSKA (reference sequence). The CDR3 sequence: CSAETAFEGTEAFF. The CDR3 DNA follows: TGCAGTGCTGAAACGGCGTTCGAGGGCACTGAAGCTTTCTTT.

The CDR3 coding sequence is TGTGCCAGCAGTGCCGGGACTAGCGGGGTGGGCCGACAAGAGACCCAGTACTTC. Protein product: CASSAGTSGVGRQETQYF. The V and J genes are TRBV6-5 and TRBJ2-5; the match to TRBD2 covers 13 bases. After removal of 5 bases from V and 2 bases from J, the junction contained 11 bases not matched to a gene. Germline loops: CDR1 MNHEY, CDR2 SVGAGI. This CDR3 spans 18 amino acids.

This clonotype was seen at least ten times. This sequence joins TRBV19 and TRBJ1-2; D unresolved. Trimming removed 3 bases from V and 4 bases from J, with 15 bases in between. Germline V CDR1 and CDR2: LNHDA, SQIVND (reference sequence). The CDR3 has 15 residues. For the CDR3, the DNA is TGTGCCAGTAGTATGACGCCAGGAGGGCTCTATGGCTACACCTTC. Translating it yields CASSMTPGGLYGYTF. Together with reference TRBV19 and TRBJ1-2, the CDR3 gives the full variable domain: DGGITQSPKYLFRKEGQNVTLSCEQNLNHDAMYWYRQDPGQGLRLIYYSQIVNDFQKGDIAEGYSVSREKKESFPLTVTSAQKNPTAFYLCASSMTPGGLYGYTFGSGTRLTVV.

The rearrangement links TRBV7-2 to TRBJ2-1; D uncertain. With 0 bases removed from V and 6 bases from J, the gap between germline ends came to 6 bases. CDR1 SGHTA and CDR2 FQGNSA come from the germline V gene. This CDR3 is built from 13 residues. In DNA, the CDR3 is TGTGCCAGCAGCTTAGCGCGCGCCAATGAGCAGTTCTTC. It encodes CASSLARANEQFF.

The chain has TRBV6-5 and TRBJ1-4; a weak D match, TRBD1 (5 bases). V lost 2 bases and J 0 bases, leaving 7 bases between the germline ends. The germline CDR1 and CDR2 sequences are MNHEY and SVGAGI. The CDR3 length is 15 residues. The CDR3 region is CASSYEGSTNEKLFF. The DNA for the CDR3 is TGTGCCAGCAGTTACGAGGGGTCAACTAATGAAAAACTGTTTTTT.

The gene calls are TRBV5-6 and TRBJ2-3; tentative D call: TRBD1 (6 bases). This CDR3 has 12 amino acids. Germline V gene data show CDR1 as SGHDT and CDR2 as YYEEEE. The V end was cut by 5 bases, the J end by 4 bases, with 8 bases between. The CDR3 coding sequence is TGTGCCAGCAGGGACAGCGCAGATACGCAGTATTTT. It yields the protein CASRDSADTQYF.

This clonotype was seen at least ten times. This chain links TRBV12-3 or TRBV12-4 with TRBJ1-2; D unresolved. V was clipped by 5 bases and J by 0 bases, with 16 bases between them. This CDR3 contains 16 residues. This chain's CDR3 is CASSQTVRPSNYGYTF. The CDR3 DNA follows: TGTGCCAGCAGTCAGACCGTACGACCCTCTAACTATGGCTACACCTTC.